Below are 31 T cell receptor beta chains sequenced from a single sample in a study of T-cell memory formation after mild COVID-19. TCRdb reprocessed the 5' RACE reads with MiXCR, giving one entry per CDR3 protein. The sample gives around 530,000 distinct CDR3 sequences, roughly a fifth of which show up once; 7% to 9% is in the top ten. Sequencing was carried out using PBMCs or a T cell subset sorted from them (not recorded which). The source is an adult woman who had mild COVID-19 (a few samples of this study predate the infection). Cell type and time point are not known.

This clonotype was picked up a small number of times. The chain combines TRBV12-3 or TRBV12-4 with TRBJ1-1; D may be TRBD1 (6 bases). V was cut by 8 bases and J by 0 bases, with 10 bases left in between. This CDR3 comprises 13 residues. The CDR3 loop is CASGDTLNTEAFF. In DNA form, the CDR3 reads TGTGCCAGCGGGGACACCCTGAACACTGAAGCTTTCTTT.

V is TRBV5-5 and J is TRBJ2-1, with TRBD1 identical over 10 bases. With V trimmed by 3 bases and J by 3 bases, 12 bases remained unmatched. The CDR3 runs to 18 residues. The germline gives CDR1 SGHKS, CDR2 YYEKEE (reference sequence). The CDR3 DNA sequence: TGTGCCAGCAGCTCGGTCACGGGACAGGGGAACTTCTACAATGAGCAGTTCTTC. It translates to CASSSVTGQGNFYNEQFF.

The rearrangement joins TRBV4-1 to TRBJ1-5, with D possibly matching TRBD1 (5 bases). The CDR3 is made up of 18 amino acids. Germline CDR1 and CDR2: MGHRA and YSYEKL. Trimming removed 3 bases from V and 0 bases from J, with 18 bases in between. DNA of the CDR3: TGCGCCAGCAGCCAGAACAGGTGGCTGGGAGATAGCAATCAGCCCCAGCATTTT. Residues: CASSQNRWLGDSNQPQHF.

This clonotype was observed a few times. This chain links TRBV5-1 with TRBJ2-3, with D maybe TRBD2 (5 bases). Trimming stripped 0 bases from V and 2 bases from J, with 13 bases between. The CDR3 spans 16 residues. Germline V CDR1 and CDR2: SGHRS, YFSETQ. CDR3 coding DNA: TGCGCCAGCAGCTTGGGGCTAGCCGTCTTCACAGATACGCAGTATTTT. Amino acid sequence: CASSLGLAVFTDTQYF.

CDR3 in amino acids: CASSSGLALHF. CDR3 in DNA: TGTGCCAGCAGCTCAGGACTAGCCCTCCACTTT. This chain joins TRBV12-3 or TRBV12-4 and TRBJ1-6; D unresolved. The CDR3 spans 11 residues. Deletions cut 6 bases from V and 14 bases from J, with 11 bases between.

The CDR3 loop reads CASSFRLARQETQYF. For the CDR3, the DNA is TGTGCCAGCAGTTTTCGACTAGCGCGGCAAGAGACCCAGTACTTC. V gene TRBV12-3 or TRBV12-4 combines with J gene TRBJ2-5, with TRBD2 matching 8 bases. CDR3 length: 15 amino acids. V dropped 3 bases and J dropped 2; count of bases not matched to a gene: 5.

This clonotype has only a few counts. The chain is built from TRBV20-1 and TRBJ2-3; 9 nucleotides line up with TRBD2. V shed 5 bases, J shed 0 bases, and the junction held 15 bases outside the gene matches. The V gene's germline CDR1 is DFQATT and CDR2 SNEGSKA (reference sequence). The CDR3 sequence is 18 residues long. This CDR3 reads CSAPPWGLATSSTDTQYF. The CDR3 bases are TGCAGTGCTCCTCCCTGGGGACTAGCAACTTCTAGCACAGATACGCAGTATTTT.

The CDR3 nucleotides read TGTGCCAGCAGCACGTCTGATTGGGATACGCAGTATTTT. It is translated as CASSTSDWDTQYF. V gene TRBV12-3 or TRBV12-4 combines with J gene TRBJ2-3; D gene ambiguous. V shed 6 bases and J shed 6 bases, with 13 bases lying between them. The CDR3 has 13 amino acids.

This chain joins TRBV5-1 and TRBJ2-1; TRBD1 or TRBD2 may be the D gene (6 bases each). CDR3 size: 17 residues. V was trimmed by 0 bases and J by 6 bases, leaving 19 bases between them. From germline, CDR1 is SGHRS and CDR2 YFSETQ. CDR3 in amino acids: CASSLGRGDPSRNEQFF. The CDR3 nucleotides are TGCGCCAGCAGCTTGGGTAGGGGGGATCCGTCACGCAATGAGCAGTTCTTC.

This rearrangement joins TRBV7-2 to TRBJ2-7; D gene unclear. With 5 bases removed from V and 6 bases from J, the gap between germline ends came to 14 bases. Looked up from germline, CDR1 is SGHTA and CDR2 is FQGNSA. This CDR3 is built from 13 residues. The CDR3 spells CASSRDPEREQYF. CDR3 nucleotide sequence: TGTGCCAGCAGCCGCGATCCGGAGCGCGAGCAGTACTTC.

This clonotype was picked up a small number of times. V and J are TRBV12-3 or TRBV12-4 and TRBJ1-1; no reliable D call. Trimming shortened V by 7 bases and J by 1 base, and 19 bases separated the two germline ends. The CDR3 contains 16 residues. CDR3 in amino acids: CASTPVVGSSNTEAFF. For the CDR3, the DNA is TGTGCCAGCACCCCCGTGGTAGGTTCCTCGAACACTGAAGCTTTCTTT.

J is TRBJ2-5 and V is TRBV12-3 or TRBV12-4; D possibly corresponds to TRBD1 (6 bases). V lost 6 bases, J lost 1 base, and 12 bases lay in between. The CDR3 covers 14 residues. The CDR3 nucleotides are TGTGCCAGCAGAGCCGGACAGCTCCAAGAGACCCAGTACTTC. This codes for CASRAGQLQETQYF.

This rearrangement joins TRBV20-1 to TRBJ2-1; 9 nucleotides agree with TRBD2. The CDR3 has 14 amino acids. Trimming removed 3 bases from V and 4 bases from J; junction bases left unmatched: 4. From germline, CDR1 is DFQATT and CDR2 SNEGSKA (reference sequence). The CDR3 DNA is TGCAGTGCTAGTCGTAGCGGGAGTTACAATGAGCAGTTCTTC. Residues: CSASRSGSYNEQFF.

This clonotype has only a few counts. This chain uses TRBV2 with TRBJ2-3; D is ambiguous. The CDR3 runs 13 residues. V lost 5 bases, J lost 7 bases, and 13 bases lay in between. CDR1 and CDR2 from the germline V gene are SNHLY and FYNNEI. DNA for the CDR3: TGTGCCAGCAGTCCCAACCGAAGGAATACGCAGTATTTT. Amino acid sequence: CASSPNRRNTQYF.

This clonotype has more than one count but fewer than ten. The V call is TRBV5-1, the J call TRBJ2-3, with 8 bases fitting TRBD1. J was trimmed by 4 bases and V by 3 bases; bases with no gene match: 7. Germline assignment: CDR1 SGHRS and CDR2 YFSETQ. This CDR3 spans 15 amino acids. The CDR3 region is CASSYGQGGADTQYF. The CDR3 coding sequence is TGCGCCAGCAGCTACGGACAGGGAGGTGCAGATACGCAGTATTTT.

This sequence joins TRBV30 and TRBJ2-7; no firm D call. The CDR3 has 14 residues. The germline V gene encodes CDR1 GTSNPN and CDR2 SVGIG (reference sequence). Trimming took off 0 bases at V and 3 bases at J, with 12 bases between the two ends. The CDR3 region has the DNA TGTGCCTGGAGTGTCCCCGGATCAATCTACGAGCAGTACTTC. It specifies CAWSVPGSIYEQYF.

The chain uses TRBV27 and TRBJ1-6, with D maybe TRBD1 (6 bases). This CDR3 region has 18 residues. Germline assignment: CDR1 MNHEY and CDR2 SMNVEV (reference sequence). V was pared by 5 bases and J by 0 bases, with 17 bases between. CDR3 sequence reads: CASSARQVLSSYNSPLHF. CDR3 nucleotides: TGTGCCAGCAGTGCACGACAGGTTTTAAGCTCCTATAATTCACCCCTCCACTTT.

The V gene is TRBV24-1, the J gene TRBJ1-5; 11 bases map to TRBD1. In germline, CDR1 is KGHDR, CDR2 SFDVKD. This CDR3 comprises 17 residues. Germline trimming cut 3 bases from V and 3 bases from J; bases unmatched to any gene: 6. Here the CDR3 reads CATSDPGTGGYNQPQHF. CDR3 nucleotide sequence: TGTGCCACCAGTGATCCCGGGACAGGGGGTTACAATCAGCCCCAGCATTTT.

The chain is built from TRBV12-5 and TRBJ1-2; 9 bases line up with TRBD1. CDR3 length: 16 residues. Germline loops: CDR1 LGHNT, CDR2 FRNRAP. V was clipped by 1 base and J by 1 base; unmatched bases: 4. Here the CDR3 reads CASGLAGTGRNYGYTF. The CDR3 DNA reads TGTGCTAGTGGTTTGGCCGGGACAGGGCGTAACTATGGCTACACCTTC.

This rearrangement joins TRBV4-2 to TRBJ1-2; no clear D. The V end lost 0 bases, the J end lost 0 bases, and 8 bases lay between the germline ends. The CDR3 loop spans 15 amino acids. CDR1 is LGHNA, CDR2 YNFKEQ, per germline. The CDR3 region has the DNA TGTGCCAGCAGCCAAGATTACGGTACTAACTATGGCTACACCTTC. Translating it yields CASSQDYGTNYGYTF.

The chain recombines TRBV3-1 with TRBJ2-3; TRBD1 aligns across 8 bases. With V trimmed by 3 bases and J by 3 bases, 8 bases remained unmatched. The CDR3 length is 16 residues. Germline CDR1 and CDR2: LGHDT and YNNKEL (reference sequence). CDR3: CASSQRTDRETDTQYF. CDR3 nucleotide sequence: TGTGCCAGCAGCCAGAGAACGGACAGGGAGACAGATACGCAGTATTTT.

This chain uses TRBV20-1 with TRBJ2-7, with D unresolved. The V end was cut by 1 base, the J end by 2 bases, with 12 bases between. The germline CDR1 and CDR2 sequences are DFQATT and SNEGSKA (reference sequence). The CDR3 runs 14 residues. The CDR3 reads CSARVDGFTYEQYF. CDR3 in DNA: TGCAGTGCTAGAGTGGACGGATTTACCTACGAGCAGTACTTC.

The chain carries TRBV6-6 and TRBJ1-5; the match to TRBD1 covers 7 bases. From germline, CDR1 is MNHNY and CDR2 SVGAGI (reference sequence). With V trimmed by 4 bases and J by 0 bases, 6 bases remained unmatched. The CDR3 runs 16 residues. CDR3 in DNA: TGTGCCAGCAGTTCCATGACAGGGATTAGCAATCAGCCCCAGCATTTT. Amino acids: CASSSMTGISNQPQHF.

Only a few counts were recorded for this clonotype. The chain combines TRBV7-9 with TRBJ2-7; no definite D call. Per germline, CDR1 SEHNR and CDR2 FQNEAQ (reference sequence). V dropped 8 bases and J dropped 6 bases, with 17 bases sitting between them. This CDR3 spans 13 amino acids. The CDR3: CASRPVALREQYF. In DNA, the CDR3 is TGTGCCAGCCGCCCTGTTGCGCTACGCGAGCAGTACTTC.

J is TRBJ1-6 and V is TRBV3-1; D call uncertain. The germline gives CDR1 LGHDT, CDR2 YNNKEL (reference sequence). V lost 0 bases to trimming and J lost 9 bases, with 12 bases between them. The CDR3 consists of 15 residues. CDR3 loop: CASSQDSRLGSPLHF. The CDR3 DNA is TGTGCCAGCAGCCAAGACAGCCGTCTGGGTTCACCCCTCCACTTT.

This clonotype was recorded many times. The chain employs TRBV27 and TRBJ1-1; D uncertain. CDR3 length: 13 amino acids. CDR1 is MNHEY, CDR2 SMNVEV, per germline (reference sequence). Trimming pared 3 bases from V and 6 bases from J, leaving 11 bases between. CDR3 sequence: CASSLRVGSEAFF. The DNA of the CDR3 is TGTGCCAGCAGTTTGAGGGTGGGGTCTGAAGCTTTCTTT.

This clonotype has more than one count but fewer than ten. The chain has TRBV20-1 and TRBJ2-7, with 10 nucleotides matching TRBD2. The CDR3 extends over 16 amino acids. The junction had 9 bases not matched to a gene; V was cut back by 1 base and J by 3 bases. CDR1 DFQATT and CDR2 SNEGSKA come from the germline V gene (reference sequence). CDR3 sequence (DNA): TGCAGTGCTAGAGTCACAAGGACTAGCGGCAACTACGAGCAGTACTTC. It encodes CSARVTRTSGNYEQYF.

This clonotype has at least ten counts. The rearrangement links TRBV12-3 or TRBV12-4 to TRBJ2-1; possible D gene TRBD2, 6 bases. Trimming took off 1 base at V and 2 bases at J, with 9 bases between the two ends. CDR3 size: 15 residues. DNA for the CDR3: TGTGCCAGCAGTTTAGGCGGGGAAGCCTACAATGAGCAGTTCTTC. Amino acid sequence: CASSLGGEAYNEQFF.

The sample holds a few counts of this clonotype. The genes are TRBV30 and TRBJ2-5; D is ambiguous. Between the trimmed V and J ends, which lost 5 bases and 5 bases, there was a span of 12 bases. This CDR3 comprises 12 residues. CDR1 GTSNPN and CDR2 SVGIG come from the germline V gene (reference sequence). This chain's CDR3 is CAWGKVGETQYF. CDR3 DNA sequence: TGTGCCTGGGGGAAAGTGGGGGAGACCCAGTACTTC.

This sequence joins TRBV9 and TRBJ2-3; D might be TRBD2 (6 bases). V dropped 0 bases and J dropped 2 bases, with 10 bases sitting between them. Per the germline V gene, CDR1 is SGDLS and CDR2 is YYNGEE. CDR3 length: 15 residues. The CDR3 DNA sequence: TGTGCCAGCAGCGTAGTAGGGGACTTCACAGATACGCAGTATTTT. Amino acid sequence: CASSVVGDFTDTQYF.

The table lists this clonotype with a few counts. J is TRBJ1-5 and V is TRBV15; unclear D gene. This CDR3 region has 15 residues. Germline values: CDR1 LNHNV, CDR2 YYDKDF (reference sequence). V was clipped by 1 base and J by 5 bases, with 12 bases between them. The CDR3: CATSRVLTADQPQHF. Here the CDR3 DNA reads TGTGCCACCAGCAGAGTGCTAACAGCTGATCAGCCCCAGCATTTT.